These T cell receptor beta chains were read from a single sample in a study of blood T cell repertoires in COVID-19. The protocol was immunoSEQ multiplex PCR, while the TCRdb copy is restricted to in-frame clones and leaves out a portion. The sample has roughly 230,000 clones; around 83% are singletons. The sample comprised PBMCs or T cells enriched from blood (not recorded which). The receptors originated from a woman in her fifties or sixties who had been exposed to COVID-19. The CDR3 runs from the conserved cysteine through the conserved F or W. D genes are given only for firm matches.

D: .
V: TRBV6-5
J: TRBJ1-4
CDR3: CASSSGQPGGKLFF

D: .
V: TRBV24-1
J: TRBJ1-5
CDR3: CATSDSTNSNQPQHF

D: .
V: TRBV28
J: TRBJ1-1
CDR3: CASSLWDRKNTEAFF

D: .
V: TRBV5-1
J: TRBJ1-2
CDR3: CASSPGLLQIYGYTF

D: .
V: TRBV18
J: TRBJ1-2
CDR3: CASSPLGLDGYTF

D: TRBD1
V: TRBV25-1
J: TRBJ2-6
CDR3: CASSSLDRAGANVLTF

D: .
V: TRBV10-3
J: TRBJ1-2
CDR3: CAISADRSYGYTF

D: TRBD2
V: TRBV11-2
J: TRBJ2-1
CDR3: CASSLDGGRFMGEQFF

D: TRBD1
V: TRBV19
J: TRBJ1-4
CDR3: CASSWDRVSEKLFF

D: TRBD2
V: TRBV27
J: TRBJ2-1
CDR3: CASSPGLAEVDEQFF

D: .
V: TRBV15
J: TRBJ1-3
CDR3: CATSGRTLTGANTIYF

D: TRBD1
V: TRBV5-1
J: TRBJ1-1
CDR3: CASSVDRGPNTEAFF

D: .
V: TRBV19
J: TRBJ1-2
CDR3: CASHTTGSAKHGYTF

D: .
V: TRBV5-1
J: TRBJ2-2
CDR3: CASSLVESAAGTGELFF

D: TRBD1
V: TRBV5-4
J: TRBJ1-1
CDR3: CASSTGTGGKNTEAFF

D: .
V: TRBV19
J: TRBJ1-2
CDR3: CASSIDQEAAGYGYTF

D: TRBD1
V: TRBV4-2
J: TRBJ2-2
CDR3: CASSQGVTGAAGELFF

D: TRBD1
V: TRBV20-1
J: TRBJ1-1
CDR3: CSASKVGGRAEAFF

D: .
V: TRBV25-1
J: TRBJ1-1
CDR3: CASTPGGNTEAFF

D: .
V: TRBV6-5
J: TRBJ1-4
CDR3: CASSGRSTEKLFF

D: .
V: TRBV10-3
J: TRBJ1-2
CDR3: CAISESTGGVYGYTF

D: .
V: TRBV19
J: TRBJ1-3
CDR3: CASSIGVARVGNTIYF

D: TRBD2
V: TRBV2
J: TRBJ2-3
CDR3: CASTLLPSSGGAKDTQYF

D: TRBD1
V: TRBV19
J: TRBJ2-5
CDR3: CASSVTGSYETQYF

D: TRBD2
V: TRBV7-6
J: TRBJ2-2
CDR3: CASSLSGLGGTGELFF

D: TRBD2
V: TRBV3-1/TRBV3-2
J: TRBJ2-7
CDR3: CASSRGTSGGYEQYF

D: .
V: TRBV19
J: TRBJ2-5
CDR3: CASSISGYQETQYF

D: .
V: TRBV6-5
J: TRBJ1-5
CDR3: CASRHREKYNQPQHF

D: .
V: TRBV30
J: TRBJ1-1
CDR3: CAWRPKQGPTEAFF

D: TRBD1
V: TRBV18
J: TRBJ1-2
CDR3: CASSNQQGAAGYTF

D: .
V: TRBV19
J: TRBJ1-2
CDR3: CASSTQPPGRGGYTF

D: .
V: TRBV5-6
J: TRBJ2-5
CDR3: CASSLTSGGLETQYF

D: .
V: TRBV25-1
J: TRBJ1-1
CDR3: CASRGLHTEAFF

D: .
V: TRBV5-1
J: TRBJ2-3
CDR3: CASSLRTGTDTQYF

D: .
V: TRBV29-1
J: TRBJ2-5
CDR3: CSVARWQETQYF

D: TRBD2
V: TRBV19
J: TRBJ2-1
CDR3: CASSMRTSGISSYNEQFF

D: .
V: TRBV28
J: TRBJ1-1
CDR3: CASTTQRKAFF

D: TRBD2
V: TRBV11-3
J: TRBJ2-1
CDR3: CASSGTSGGDEQFF

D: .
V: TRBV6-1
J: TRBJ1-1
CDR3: CASSDSPEDTEAFF

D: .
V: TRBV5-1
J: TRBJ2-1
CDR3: CASRWQGTLNEQFF

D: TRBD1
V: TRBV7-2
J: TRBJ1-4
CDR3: CASSVQTGANEKLFF

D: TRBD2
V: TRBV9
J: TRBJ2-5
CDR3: CASSVVGTSAETQYF

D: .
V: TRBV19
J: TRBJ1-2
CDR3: CASSLPGDIYPPNYGYTF

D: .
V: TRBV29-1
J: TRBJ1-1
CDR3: CSVEPNGSGTEAFF

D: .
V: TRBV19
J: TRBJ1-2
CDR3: CASSIHKGQLNYGYTF

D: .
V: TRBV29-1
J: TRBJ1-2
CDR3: CSVPATDSRFYGYTF

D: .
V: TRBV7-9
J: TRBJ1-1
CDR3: CASSLDQGMNTEAFF

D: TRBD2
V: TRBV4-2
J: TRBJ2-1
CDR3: CASSQGLAGEYNEQFF

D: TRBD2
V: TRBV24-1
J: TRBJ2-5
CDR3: CATSDPGREGSQETQYF

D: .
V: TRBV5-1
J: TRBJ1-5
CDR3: CASSLDGSNQPQHF